Listed here are 17 T cell receptor beta chains from one sample, sequenced in a study of response to subunit inactivated influenza vaccine. TCRdb processed the RT-PCR reads anew with MiXCR; each CDR3 protein has one entry. The sample includes approximately 700,000 distinct CDR3 sequences, around 13% of them seen just once. Material: PBMCs from blood, obtained roughly 15 days before vaccination. All receptors come from a man in his fifties or sixties who received an inactivated influenza vaccine.

Many counts were recorded for this clonotype. The chain combines TRBV30 with TRBJ2-1; TRBD1 agrees at 11 bases. V shed 3 bases and J 8 bases; nucleotides not matched to a gene: 6. The CDR3 consists of 14 residues. Germline V gives CDR1 GTSNPN, CDR2 SVGIG (reference sequence). The CDR3 nucleotides are TGTGCCTGGAGCCGGACAGGGGGCGGCGATGAGCAGTTCTTC. Translating gives CAWSRTGGGDEQFF.

This clonotype came up a few times. The chain uses TRBV4-2 and TRBJ2-2, with D perhaps assigned TRBD1 or TRBD2 (5 bases each). This CDR3 has 18 amino acids. The germline V gene encodes CDR1 LGHNA and CDR2 YNFKEQ. V lost 1 base to trimming and J lost 0 bases, with 15 bases between them. CDR3 in amino acids: CASSQGAAGTANTGELFF. In nucleotides, the CDR3 is TGTGCCAGCAGCCAAGGAGCGGCAGGGACCGCGAACACCGGGGAGCTGTTTTTT.

This clonotype was recorded at least ten times. This chain joins TRBV5-1 and TRBJ2-6; D might be TRBD1 (6 bases). Trimming stripped 4 bases from V and 0 bases from J, with 8 bases between. Germline V gene data show CDR1 as SGHRS and CDR2 as YFSETQ. The CDR3 sequence is 15 residues long. The CDR3 coding sequence is TGCGCCAGCAGCCTACAGGGCTCTGGGGCCAACGTCCTGACTTTC. Translating it yields CASSLQGSGANVLTF.

In this sample, this clonotype turned up many times. This rearrangement joins TRBV20-1 to TRBJ1-5; no clear D. V was cut by 2 bases and J by 0 bases, with 11 bases left in between. From germline, CDR1 is DFQATT and CDR2 SNEGSKA (reference sequence). This CDR3 has 15 amino acids. The CDR3 DNA reads as TGCAGTGCTAGACCCGACGGATATAGCAATCAGCCCCAGCATTTT. This translates into CSARPDGYSNQPQHF.

The J gene is TRBJ2-7, the V gene TRBV28, with D perhaps TRBD1 (5 bases). The CDR3 length is 14 residues. The V end lost 1 base, the J end lost 4 bases, and 11 bases lay between the germline ends. Germline CDR1 reads MDHEN; CDR2 reads SYDVKM. This CDR3 is CASSLSLPGYEQYF. For the CDR3, the DNA is TGTGCCAGCAGTTTATCTCTCCCAGGGTACGAGCAGTACTTC.

This clonotype was counted only a few times. CDR3 DNA: TGCGCCAGCAGCTTGGAAGGACTTTCAAACACTGAAGCTTTCTTT. This gives the protein CASSLEGLSNTEAFF. V gene TRBV5-1 combines with J gene TRBJ1-1; D gene ambiguous. V shed 0 bases and J shed 2 bases, with 11 bases lying between them. This CDR3 has 15 residues. Germline V CDR1 and CDR2: SGHRS, YFSETQ.

The J gene is TRBJ2-7, the V gene TRBV29-1; TRBD2 matches at 12 bases. The CDR3 extends over 13 amino acids. From germline, CDR1 is SQVTM and CDR2 ANQGSEA. Unmatched junction bases numbered 10, after V lost 7 bases and J lost 9 bases. The CDR3 sequence is CSAKTSGRSGQYF. Here the CDR3 DNA reads TGCAGCGCCAAGACTAGCGGGAGATCGGGGCAGTACTTC.

This clonotype was seen a few times. The V and J genes are TRBV11-2 and TRBJ2-5; D gene uncertain. The CDR3 runs to 17 residues. Trimming took 1 base from V and 2 from J, leaving 17 bases between them. Germline V gene data show CDR1 as SGHAT and CDR2 as FQNNGV. The DNA for the CDR3 is TGTGCCAGCAGCTTAGTAGGCTCAGAACACTATCAAGAGACCCAGTACTTC. As protein: CASSLVGSEHYQETQYF.

The sample holds a few counts of this clonotype. J is TRBJ1-4 and V is TRBV11-2, with a tentative D call TRBD1 (5 bases). Per the germline V gene, CDR1 is SGHAT and CDR2 is FQNNGV. The CDR3 length is 11 residues. V was cut by 7 bases and J by 11 bases, with 11 bases left in between. This CDR3 reads CASTQGVKLFF. The CDR3 DNA reads TGTGCCAGCACCCAAGGGGTTAAACTGTTTTTT.

This chain uses TRBV6-1 with TRBJ1-3; D not resolved. V lost 4 bases and J lost 4, with 11 bases in between. The CDR3 is 14 residues long. The germline V gene encodes CDR1 MNHNS and CDR2 SASEGT. The DNA of the CDR3 is TGTGCCAGCAGTGTAATATCGTCGGGAAACACCATATATTTT. This sequence encodes CASSVISSGNTIYF.

This clonotype has ten or more counts. The chain is built from TRBV5-1 and TRBJ2-7; 10 nucleotides match TRBD1. Trimming at V came to 1 base and at J to 4 bases, leaving 5 bases not matched to a gene. Germline V CDR1 and CDR2: SGHRS, YFSETQ. The CDR3 has 15 amino acids. CDR3 in amino acids: CASSLPGTGAYEQYF. CDR3 in DNA: TGCGCCAGCAGCTTGCCTGGGACAGGGGCATACGAGCAGTACTTC.

In this sample, this clonotype turned up a few times. The chain has TRBV29-1 and TRBJ2-5; 9 nucleotides match TRBD2. The J segment lost 4 bases and the V segment lost 5 bases, leaving 11 bases of the junction unmatched. Germline CDR1 SQVTM, CDR2 ANQGSEA. CDR3 length: 15 residues. CDR3 amino acids: CSVKSSGTFLETQYF. CDR3 coding DNA: TGCAGCGTTAAATCTAGCGGGACTTTCTTAGAGACCCAGTACTTC. The whole variable domain, remainder taken from reference TRBV29-1 and TRBJ2-5, is SAVISQKPSRDICQRGTSLTIQCQVDSQVTMMFWYRQQPGQSLTLIATANQGSEATYESGFVIDKFPISRPNLTFSTLTVSNMSPEDSSIYLCSVKSSGTFLETQYFGPGTRLLVL.

Only a few counts were recorded for this clonotype. The gene calls are TRBV7-9 and TRBJ1-2; D ambiguous. The germline gives CDR1 SEHNR, CDR2 FQNEAQ (reference sequence). V was clipped by 5 bases and J by 4 bases, with 23 bases between them. The CDR3 runs 17 residues. In nucleotides, the CDR3 is TGTGCCAGCAGCCGTGGTGGTGCGCTCCAGCGGACCTATGGCTACACCTTC. Protein sequence: CASSRGGALQRTYGYTF.

V and J are TRBV7-8 and TRBJ2-3; the match to TRBD1 covers 7 bases. CDR3 length equals 16 residues. CDR1 and CDR2 (germline): SGHVS, FQNEAQ. J gave up 7 bases and V 5 bases, and 15 bases lay outside the gene matches. In DNA form, the CDR3 reads TGTGCCAGCAGCACCCCGACAGGGAGCGAGCATCATACGCAGTATTTT. This encodes CASSTPTGSEHHTQYF.

V is TRBV15 and J is TRBJ1-2, with TRBD1 as a possible D gene (6 bases). V lost 1 base to trimming and J lost 6 bases, with 12 bases between them. The CDR3 runs to 14 residues. Looked up from germline, CDR1 is LNHNV and CDR2 is YYDKDF (reference sequence). In DNA form, the CDR3 reads TGTGCCACCAGCAGAGTGGGACAAAGAGATGGCTACACCTTC. This encodes CATSRVGQRDGYTF.

Only a few counts were recorded for this clonotype. This chain joins TRBV12-3 or TRBV12-4 and TRBJ1-1; weak D call: TRBD1 (6 bases). The CDR3 totals 15 residues. V lost 3 bases, J lost 4 bases, and 15 bases lay in between. The CDR3 loop is CASSLSRTASTEAFF. In DNA form, the CDR3 reads TGTGCCAGCAGTTTGTCCCGGACAGCTTCCACTGAAGCTTTCTTT.

V is TRBV7-2 and J is TRBJ2-3; 10 bases match TRBD2. Germline CDR1 reads SGHTA; CDR2 reads FQGNSA. J was trimmed by 6 bases and V by 5 bases; bases with no gene match: 8. The CDR3 has 15 residues. The CDR3 region has the DNA TGTGCCAGCAGCCTAAGCGGGGGGGGCGGTGATACGCAGTATTTT. It codes for CASSLSGGGGDTQYF.